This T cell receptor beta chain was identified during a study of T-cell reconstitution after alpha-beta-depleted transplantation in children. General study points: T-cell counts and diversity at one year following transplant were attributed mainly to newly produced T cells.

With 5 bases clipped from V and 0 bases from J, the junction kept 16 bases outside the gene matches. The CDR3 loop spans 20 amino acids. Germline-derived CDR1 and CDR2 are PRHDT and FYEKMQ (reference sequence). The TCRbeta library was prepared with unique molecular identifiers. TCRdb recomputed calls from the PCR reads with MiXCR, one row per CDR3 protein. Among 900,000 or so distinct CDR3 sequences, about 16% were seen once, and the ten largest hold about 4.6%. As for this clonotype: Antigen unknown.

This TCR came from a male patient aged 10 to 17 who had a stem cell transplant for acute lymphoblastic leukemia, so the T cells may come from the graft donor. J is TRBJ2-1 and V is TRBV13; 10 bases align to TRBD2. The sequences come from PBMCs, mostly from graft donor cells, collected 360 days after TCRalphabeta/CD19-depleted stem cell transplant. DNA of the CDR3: TGTGCCAGCAGCCCCTCGGGGACTAGCGACGATCCTAGCTCCTACAATGAGCAGTTCTTC. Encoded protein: CASSPSGTSDDPSSYNEQFF.